This T cell receptor (beta chain) was identified in a study of molecular identifiers for immune sequencing clone quantification. From around 18,000 to 910,000 sorted cells, naive CD8 libraries were generated with 10%, 30% or 50% RNA. This clonotype came up many times. TCRdb re-called the PCR reads through MiXCR, storing one row per CDR3 protein. The data show 60,000 to 70,000 distinct CDR3 sequences, 17% seen once. Sequencing used naive CD8+ T cells from blood, with Jurkat cell RNA spiked in. Subset noted: FACS-sorted CD8+CD4-CCR7+CD45RA+ naive T cells. This receptor was taken from a human donor in good health. Some libraries in this study had Jurkat cell RNA spiked in.

DNA of the CDR3: TGCGCCAGCAGCCAAACCGGGACAGGGACGTACGAGCAGTACTTC. This codes for CASSQTGTGTYEQYF. The V gene is TRBV4-1, the J gene TRBJ2-7, with TRBD1 matching over 9 bases. CDR3 length: 15 amino acids. From germline, CDR1 is MGHRA and CDR2 YSYEKL. V was clipped by 2 bases and J by 4 bases; unmatched bases: 6.